This TCR beta chain was identified in a study of blood T cell repertoires in COVID-19. Study-wide context: From the United States, Italy and Spain came samples of acute and convalescent COVID-19. The analysed material was cDNA or gDNA that came from T cells, B-cell-depleted T cells, or PBMCs.

Trimming cost V 6 bases and J 2 bases, with 10 bases left between them. The CDR3 length is 13 residues. Germline CDR1 reads MGHRA; CDR2 reads YSYEKL. Study processing details: Reference gene primer amplification gave nucleated cell count estimates. Data came from immunoSEQ multiplex PCR; TCRdb stores just in-frame clones and leaves some out. That table supplies the V and J calls and clone size; D and trimming were determined from the DNA. The sample has around 68,000 clones, roughly 89% seen once. Sequenced: peripheral blood. This clonotype was sampled from a woman between 50 and 59 years old with acute or convalescent COVID-19. The chain links TRBV4-1 to TRBJ1-2; D may be TRBD1 (6 bases). CDR3 sequence reads: CASSSQGNYGYTF. The CDR3, as DNA: TGCGCCAGCAGTTCCCAGGGGAACTATGGCTACACCTTC.